This T cell receptor beta chain is from a study of T cell changes during pregnancy in multiple sclerosis. The V gene's germline CDR1 is SGHRS and CDR2 YFSETQ. There are 16 residues in the CDR3. Trimming pared 4 bases from V and 6 bases from J, leaving 21 bases between. The assay was immunoSEQ multiplex PCR, and TCRdb's table has in-frame clones only and misses some. The sample lists roughly 50,000 clones, almost 95% occurring once. The source is a female donor with multiple sclerosis, enrolled in a pregnancy study. The V and J genes are TRBV5-1 and TRBJ2-3, with D maybe TRBD2 (6 bases). Specimen: CD4+ T cells from peripheral blood mononuclear cells, collected in the third trimester of pregnancy. Written as DNA, the CDR3 is TGCGCCAGCAGCCTGCAAGGAGGGGTTGTTGGGGATACGCAGTATTTT. It yields the protein CASSLQGGVVGDTQYF.